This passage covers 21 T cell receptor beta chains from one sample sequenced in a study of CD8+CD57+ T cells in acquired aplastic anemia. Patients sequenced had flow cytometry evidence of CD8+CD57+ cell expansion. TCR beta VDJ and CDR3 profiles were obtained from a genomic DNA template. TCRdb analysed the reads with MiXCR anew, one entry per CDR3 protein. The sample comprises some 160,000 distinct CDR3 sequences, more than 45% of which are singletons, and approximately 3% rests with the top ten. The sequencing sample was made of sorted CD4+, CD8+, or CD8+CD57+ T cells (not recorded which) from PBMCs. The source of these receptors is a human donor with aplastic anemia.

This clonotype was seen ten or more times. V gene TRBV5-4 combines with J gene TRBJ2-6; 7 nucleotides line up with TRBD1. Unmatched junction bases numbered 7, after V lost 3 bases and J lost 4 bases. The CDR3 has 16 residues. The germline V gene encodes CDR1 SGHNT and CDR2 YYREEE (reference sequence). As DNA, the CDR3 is TGTGCCAGCAGCTCGCGCGACAGGGCCGGGGCCAACGTCCTGACTTTC. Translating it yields CASSSRDRAGANVLTF. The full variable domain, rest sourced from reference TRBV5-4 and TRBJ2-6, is ETGVTQSPTHLIKTRGQQVTLRCSSQSGHNTVSWYQQALGQGPQFIFQYYREEENGRGNFPPRFSGLQFPNYSSELNVNALELDDSALYLCASSSRDRAGANVLTFGAGSRLTVL.

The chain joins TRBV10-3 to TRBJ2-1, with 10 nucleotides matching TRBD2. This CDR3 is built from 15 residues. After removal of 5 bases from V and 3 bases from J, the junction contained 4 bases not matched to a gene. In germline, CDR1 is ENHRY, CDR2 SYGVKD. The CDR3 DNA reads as TGTGCCATCAGTCACGGGACTAGCGACTACAATGAGCAGTTCTTC. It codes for CAISHGTSDYNEQFF.

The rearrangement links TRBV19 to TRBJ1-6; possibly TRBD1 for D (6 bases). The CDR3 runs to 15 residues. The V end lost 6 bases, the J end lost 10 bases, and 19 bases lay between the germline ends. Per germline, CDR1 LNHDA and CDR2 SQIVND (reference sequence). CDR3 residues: CASSLTKRGASPLHF. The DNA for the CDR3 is TGTGCCAGTAGCCTCACGAAAAGGGGGGCCTCACCCCTCCACTTT. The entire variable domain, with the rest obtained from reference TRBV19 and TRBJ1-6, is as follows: DGGITQSPKYLFRKEGQNVTLSCEQNLNHDAMYWYRQDPGQGLRLIYYSQIVNDFQKGDIAEGYSVSREKKESFPLTVTSAQKNPTAFYLCASSLTKRGASPLHFGNGTRLTVT.

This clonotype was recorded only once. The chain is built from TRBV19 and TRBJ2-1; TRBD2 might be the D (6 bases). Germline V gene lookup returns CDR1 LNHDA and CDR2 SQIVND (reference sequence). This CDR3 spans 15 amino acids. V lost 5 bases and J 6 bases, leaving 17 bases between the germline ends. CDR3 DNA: TGTGCCAGTAGTCGACGGGACTCATATCCCAATGAGCAGTTCTTC. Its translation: CASSRRDSYPNEQFF. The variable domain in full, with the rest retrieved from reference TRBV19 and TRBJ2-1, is DGGITQSPKYLFRKEGQNVTLSCEQNLNHDAMYWYRQDPGQGLRLIYYSQIVNDFQKGDIAEGYSVSREKKESFPLTVTSAQKNPTAFYLCASSRRDSYPNEQFFGPGTRLTVL.

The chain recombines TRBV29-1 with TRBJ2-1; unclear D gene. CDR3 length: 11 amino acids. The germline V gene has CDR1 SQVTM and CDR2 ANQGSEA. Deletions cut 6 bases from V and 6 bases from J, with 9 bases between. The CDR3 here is CSVAWGNEQFF. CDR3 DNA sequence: TGCAGCGTGGCCTGGGGCAATGAGCAGTTCTTC.

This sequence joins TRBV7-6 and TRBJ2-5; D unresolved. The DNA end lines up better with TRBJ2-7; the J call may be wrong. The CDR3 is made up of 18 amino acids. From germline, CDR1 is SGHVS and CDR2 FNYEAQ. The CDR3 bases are TGTGCCAGCAGCTTAGAAAGTTTTCTAAGTGGCGGAATCTACGAGCAGTACTTC. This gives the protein CASSLESFLSGGIYEQYF.

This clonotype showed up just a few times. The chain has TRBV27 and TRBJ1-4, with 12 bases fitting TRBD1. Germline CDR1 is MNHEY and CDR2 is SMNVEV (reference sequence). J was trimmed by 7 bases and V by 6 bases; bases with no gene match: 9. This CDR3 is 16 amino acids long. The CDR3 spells CASSLLGTGGGEKLFF. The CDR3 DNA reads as TGTGCCAGCAGCCTCTTGGGGACAGGGGGCGGTGAAAAACTGTTTTTT.

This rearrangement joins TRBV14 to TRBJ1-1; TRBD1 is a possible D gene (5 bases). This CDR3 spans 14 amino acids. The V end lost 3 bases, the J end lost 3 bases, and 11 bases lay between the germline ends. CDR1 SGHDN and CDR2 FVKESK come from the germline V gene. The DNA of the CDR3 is TGTGCCAGCAGCCACGGGGGTATCGACACTGAAGCTTTCTTT. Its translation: CASSHGGIDTEAFF.

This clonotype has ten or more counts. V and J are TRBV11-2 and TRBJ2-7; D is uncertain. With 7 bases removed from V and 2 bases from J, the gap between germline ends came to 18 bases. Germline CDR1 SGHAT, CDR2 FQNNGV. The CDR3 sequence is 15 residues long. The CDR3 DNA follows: TGTGCCAGCACCAGGTCCGTGGGCAGCCCCTACGAGCAGTACTTC. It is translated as CASTRSVGSPYEQYF.

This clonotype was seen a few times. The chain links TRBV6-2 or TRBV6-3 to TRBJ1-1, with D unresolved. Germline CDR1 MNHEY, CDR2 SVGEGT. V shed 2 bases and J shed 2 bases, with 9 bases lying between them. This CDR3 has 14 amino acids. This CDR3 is CASSYSQVNTEAFF. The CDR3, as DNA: TGTGCCAGCAGTTACAGTCAAGTCAACACTGAAGCTTTCTTT.

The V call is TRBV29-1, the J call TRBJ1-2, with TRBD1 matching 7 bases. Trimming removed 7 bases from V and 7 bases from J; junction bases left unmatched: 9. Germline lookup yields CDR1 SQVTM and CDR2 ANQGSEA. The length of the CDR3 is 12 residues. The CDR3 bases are TGCAGCGGCATGCAGGGGGAAGTTGGCTACACCTTC. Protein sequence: CSGMQGEVGYTF.

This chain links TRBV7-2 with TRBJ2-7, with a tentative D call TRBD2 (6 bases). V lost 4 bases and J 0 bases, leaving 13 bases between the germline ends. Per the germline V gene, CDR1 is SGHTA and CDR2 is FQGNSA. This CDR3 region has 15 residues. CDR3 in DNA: TGTGCCAGCAGCTCCGGACGGGGGAGCTCCTACGAGCAGTACTTC. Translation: CASSSGRGSSYEQYF.

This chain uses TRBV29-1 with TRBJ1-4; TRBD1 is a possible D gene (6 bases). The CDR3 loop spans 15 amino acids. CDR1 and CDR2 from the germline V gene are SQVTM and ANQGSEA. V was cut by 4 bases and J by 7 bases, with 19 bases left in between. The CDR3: CSVGGTKGGGEKLFF. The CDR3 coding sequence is TGCAGCGTTGGGGGAACCAAGGGAGGGGGTGAAAAACTGTTTTTT.

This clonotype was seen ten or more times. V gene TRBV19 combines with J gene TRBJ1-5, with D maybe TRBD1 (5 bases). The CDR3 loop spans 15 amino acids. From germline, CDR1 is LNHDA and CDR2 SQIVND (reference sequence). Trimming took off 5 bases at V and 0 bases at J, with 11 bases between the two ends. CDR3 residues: CASSPDSHSNQPQHF. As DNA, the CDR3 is TGTGCCAGTAGTCCCGACAGCCATAGCAATCAGCCCCAGCATTTT.

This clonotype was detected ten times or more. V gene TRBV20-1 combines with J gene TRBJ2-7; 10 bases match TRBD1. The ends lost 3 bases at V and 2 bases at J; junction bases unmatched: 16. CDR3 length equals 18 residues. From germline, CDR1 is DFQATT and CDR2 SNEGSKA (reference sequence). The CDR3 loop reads CSARKSPGQGKGAYEQYF. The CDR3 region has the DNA TGCAGTGCTAGGAAATCACCGGGACAGGGGAAAGGTGCCTACGAGCAGTACTTC.

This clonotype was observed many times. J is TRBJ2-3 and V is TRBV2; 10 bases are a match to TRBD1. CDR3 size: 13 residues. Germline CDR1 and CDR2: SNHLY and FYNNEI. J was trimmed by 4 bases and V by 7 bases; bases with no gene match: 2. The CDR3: CASKGTGADTQYF. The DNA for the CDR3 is TGTGCCAGCAAAGGGACAGGGGCAGATACGCAGTATTTT.

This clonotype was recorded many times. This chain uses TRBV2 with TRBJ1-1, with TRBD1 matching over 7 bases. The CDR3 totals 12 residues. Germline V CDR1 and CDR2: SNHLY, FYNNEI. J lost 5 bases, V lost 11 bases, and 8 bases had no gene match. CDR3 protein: CAARGRDTEAFF. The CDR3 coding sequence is TGTGCCGCGAGGGGGCGGGATACTGAAGCTTTCTTT. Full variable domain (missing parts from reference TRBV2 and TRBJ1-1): EPEVTQTPSHQVTQMGQEVILRCVPISNHLYFYWYRQILGQKVEFLVSFYNNEISEKSEIFDDQFSVERPDGSNFTLKIRSTKLEDSAMYFCAARGRDTEAFFGQGTRLTVV.

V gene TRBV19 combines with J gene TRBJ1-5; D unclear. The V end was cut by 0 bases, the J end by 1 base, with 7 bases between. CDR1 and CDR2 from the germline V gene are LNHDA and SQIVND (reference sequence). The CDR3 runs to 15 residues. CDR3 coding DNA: TGTGCCAGTAGTATAGATCAGGAAAGCAATCAGCCCCAGCATTTT. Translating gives CASSIDQESNQPQHF.

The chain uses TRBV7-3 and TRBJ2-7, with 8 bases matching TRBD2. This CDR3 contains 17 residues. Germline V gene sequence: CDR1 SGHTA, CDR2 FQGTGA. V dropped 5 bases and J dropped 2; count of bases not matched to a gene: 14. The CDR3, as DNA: TGTGCCAGCAGCCACGGGGGAGGACTAGCAGGGACCTACGAGCAGTACTTC. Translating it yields CASSHGGGLAGTYEQYF.

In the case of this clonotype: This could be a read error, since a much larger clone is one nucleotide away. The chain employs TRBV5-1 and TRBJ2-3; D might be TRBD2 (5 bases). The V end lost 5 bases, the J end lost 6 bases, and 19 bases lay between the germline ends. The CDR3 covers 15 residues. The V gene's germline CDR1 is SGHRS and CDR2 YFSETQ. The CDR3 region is CASRSLTGFLDTQYF. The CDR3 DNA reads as TGCGCCAGCAGGAGCCTAACGGGGTTCCTTGATACGCAGTATTTT.

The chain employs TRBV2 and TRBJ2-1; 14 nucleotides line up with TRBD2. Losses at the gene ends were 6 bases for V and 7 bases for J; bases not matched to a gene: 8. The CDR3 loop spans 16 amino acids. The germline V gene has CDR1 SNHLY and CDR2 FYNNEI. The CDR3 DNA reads TGTGCCAGCAGGCCCAGGACTAGCGGGGGGCATAATGAGCAGTTCTTC. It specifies CASRPRTSGGHNEQFF.